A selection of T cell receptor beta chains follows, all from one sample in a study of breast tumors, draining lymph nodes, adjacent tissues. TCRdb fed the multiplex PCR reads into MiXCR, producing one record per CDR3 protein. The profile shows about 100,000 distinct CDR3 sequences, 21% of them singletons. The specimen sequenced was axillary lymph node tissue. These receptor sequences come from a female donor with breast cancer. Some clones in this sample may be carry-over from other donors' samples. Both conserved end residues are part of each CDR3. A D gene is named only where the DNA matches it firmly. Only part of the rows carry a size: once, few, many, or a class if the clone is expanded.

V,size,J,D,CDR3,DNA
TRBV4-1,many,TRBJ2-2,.,CASSQVHRSGAGELFF,TGCGCCAGCAGCCAAGTCCATCGGTCCGGGGCCGGGGAGCTGTTTTTT
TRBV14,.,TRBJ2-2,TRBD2,CASSPGLAVANTGELFF,TGTGCCAGCAGCCCGGGACTAGCGGTAGCGAACACCGGGGAGCTGTTTTTT
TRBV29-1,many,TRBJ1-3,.,CSVRGAWGNTIYF,TGCAGCGTAAGGGGCGCGTGGGGAAACACCATATATTTT
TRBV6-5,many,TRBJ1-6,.,CASSYSRREYSPLHF,TGTGCCAGCAGTTACTCGAGGAGGGAGTACTCACCCCTCCACTTT
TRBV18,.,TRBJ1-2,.,CASSPTEGGGGYTF,TGTGCCAGCTCACCGACAGAGGGTGGTGGTGGCTACACCTTC
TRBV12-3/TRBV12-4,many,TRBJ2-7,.,CASSQGTYEQYF,TGTGCCAGCAGTCAAGGGACCTACGAGCAGTACTTC
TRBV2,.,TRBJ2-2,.,CASRVIGTGELSF,TGCGCCAGCAGGGTGATAGGTACCGGGGAGCTGTCTTTT
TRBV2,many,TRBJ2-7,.,CASSENYEQYF,TGTGCCAGCAGTGAAAATTACGAGCAGTACTTC
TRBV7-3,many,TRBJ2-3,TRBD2,CASSPLGAGGADTQYF,TGTGCCAGCAGCCCTTTAGGAGCGGGGGGTGCAGATACGCAGTATTTT
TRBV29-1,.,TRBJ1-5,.,CSAGWGDQPQHF,TGCAGCGCAGGGTGGGGGGATCAGCCCCAGCATTTT
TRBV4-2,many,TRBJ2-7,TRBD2,CASSQVTSGRSSYEQYF,TGTGCCAGCAGCCAAGTGACTAGCGGGAGGAGCTCCTACGAGCAGTACTTC
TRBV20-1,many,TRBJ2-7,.,CSASRLAENEQYF,TGCAGTGCTAGTCGGCTAGCTGAGAACGAGCAGTACTTC
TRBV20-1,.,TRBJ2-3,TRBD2,CSARDLGLRGVTDTQYF,TGCAGTGCTAGAGATCTGGGTTTGCGGGGGGTCACAGATACGCAGTATTTT
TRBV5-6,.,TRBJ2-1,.,CASSLRVVEGSRSEQFF,TGTGCCAGCAGCTTAAGAGTGGTGGAGGGGAGTCGGAGTGAGCAGTTCTTC
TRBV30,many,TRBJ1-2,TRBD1,CAWATGTGGGYTF,TGTGCCTGGGCCACGGGGACAGGGGGTGGCTACACCTTC
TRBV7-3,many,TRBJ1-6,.,CASSLMGASSYNSPLHF,TGTGCCAGCAGCTTAATGGGGGCGAGCTCCTATAATTCACCCCTCCACTTT
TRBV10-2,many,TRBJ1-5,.,CASSDRGFSNQPQHF,TGCGCCAGCAGTGATCGAGGGTTTAGCAATCAGCCCCAGCATTTT
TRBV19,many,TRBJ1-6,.,CASSATARTLHF,TGTGCCAGTAGTGCGACTGCGCGGACCCTCCACTTT
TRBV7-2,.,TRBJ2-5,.,CASSRRVLEIQYF,TGTGCCAGCAGCCGAAGGGTCTTGGAGATCCAGTACTTC
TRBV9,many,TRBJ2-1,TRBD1,CASSVEGTGGSEQFF,TGTGCCAGCAGCGTAGAAGGGACAGGGGGCAGTGAGCAGTTCTTC
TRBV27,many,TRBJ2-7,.,CASSLGGSYEQYF,TGTGCCAGCAGCTTAGGGGGCTCCTACGAGCAGTACTTC
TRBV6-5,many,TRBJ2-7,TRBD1,CASSRRDRAFEQYF,TGTGCCAGCAGTCGAAGGGACAGGGCCTTCGAGCAGTACTTC
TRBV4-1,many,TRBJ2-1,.,CASSQVLARQFF,TGCGCCAGCAGCCAAGTCCTAGCTAGGCAGTTCTTC
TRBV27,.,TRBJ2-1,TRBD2,CASSSPGRGEFF,TGTGCCAGCAGTTCCCCAGGGAGGGGAGAGTTCTTC
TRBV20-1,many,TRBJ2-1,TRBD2,CSASRLAGDNEQFF,TGCAGTGCTAGTCGCCTAGCGGGAGACAATGAGCAGTTCTTC
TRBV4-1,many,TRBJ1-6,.,CASSQGIGPGSPLHF,TGCGCCAGCAGCCAAGGCATAGGGCCGGGTTCACCCCTCCACTTT
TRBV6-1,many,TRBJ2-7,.,CASSEVADGGEQYF,TGTGCCAGCAGTGAGGTAGCGGATGGGGGCGAGCAGTACTTC
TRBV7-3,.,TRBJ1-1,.,CASSPTGRGTTEAFF,TGTGCCAGCAGCCCCACCGGGAGGGGGACGACTGAAGCTTTCTTT
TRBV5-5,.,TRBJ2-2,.,CASSFSPPGQFSNTGELFF,TGTGCCAGCAGCTTCTCCCCCCCAGGACAGTTCTCAAACACCGGGGAGCTGTTTTTT
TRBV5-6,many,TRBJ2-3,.,CASSLGAPTDTQYF,TGTGCCAGCAGCTTGGGCGCCCCCACAGATACGCAGTATTTT
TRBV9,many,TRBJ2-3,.,CASSVVGSQSTGTDTQYF,TGTGCCAGCAGCGTAGTAGGCTCCCAGTCGACAGGCACAGATACGCAGTATTTT